These 10 T cell receptor beta chains were all obtained from the same sample, sequenced in a study of response to subunit inactivated influenza vaccine. One entry per CDR3 protein, called by TCRdb with MiXCR from the RT-PCR reads. The data contain about 310,000 distinct CDR3 sequences, 21% of them seen just once; the ten biggest clones take up about 9.4%. The starting material was PBMCs from blood, obtained approximately 22 months after vaccination. The source is a man between 50 and 69 years old who received an inactivated influenza vaccine.

The chain carries TRBV11-2 and TRBJ2-2; either TRBD1 or TRBD2 may supply D (7 bases each). The V and J ends lost 3 bases and 4 bases respectively, with 12 bases between them. There are 15 residues in the CDR3. Germline assignment: CDR1 SGHAT and CDR2 FQNNGV. DNA for the CDR3: TGTGCCAGCAGCTTGGGGGGGACAGCCACCGGGGAGCTGTTTTTT. As protein: CASSLGGTATGELFF.

This clonotype came up a few times. The V call is TRBV6-5, the J call TRBJ2-2; D possibly uses TRBD1 or TRBD2 (5 bases each). Germline V lookup: CDR1 MNHEY, CDR2 SVGAGI. Trimming shortened V by 2 bases and J by 5 bases, and 9 bases separated the two germline ends. The CDR3 covers 14 residues. The CDR3: CASSYHEGTGELFF. In DNA form, the CDR3 reads TGTGCCAGCAGTTACCATGAGGGGACCGGGGAGCTGTTTTTT.

This clonotype was seen a handful of times. The chain couples TRBV29-1 to TRBJ2-2, with TRBD2 as a possible D gene (6 bases). V was cut by 5 bases and J by 2 bases, with 15 bases left in between. The CDR3 length is 15 residues. The germline V gene has CDR1 SQVTM and CDR2 ANQGSEA. CDR3 loop: CSVFGGSFNTGELFF. CDR3 bases: TGCAGCGTTTTTGGGGGGTCCTTCAACACCGGGGAGCTGTTTTTT.

V gene TRBV7-9 combines with J gene TRBJ2-5, with TRBD1 matching 7 bases. Looked up from germline, CDR1 is SEHNR and CDR2 is FQNEAQ (reference sequence). V dropped 1 base and J dropped 1; count of bases not matched to a gene: 3. CDR3 length: 15 amino acids. Here the CDR3 DNA reads TGTGCCAGCAGCTTAGGACAGGGACCCCAAGAGACCCAGTACTTC. It encodes CASSLGQGPQETQYF.

This clonotype has just a few counts. The gene calls are TRBV6-1 and TRBJ2-7; TRBD2 aligns across 8 bases. The CDR3 spans 13 residues. The germline gives CDR1 MNHNS, CDR2 SASEGT. V shed 3 bases, J shed 7 bases, and the junction held 5 bases outside the gene matches. The CDR3 sequence is CASSETGGGEQYF. CDR3 nucleotide sequence: TGTGCCAGCAGTGAGACGGGAGGGGGGGAGCAGTACTTC.

This chain connects TRBV19 to TRBJ1-1; D possibly corresponds to TRBD1 (6 bases). V lost 2 bases to trimming and J lost 4 bases, with 14 bases between them. Germline loops: CDR1 LNHDA, CDR2 SQIVND (reference sequence). The CDR3 length is 15 residues. CDR3 in amino acids: CASSISGAYGTEAFF. The CDR3 nucleotides are TGTGCCAGTAGTATATCAGGGGCTTATGGCACTGAAGCTTTCTTT.

The V and J genes are TRBV20-1 and TRBJ1-1; D remains ambiguous. The CDR3 has 15 residues. Per the germline V gene, CDR1 is DFQATT and CDR2 is SNEGSKA (reference sequence). This chain's CDR3 is CRGGRARFRDTEAFF. As DNA, the CDR3 is TGCAGAGGAGGTAGGGCAAGATTTCGGGACACTGAAGCTTTCTTT.

This rearrangement joins TRBV7-2 to TRBJ2-2, with TRBD2 as a possible D gene (5 bases). Germline CDR1 SGHTA, CDR2 FQGNSA. Deletions cut 1 base from V and 2 bases from J, with 5 bases between. This CDR3 has 14 amino acids. The CDR3 here is CASSLGTNTGELFF. CDR3 DNA: TGTGCCAGCAGCTTAGGGACTAACACCGGGGAGCTGTTTTTT.

V gene TRBV6-4 combines with J gene TRBJ2-3; 11 nucleotides agree with TRBD2. CDR1 MRHNA and CDR2 SNTAGT come from the germline V gene. The CDR3 has 16 residues. The V gene end was trimmed by 4 bases and the J gene end by 1 base; junction bases not matched to a gene: 4. CDR3 sequence (DNA): TGTGCCAGCAGTGCACTAGCGGGAGCGGGCACAGATACGCAGTATTTT. Protein sequence: CASSALAGAGTDTQYF.

The chain carries TRBV3-1 and TRBJ2-7, with 9 positions matching TRBD2. The CDR3 runs to 14 residues. Germline CDR1 LGHDT, CDR2 YNNKEL (reference sequence). V shed 1 base, J shed 3 bases, and the junction held 1 base outside the gene matches. For the CDR3, the DNA is TGTGCCAGCAGCCAAGTAGCGGGAGTCTACGAGCAGTACTTC. This translates into CASSQVAGVYEQYF.